The TCR beta chain described here comes from a study of glioma-infiltrating T cells listed by TCRdb under 2016. A note on the overall study: TCR alpha- and beta-chain repertoires were sequenced from glioma tissue, non-neoplastic brain tissue and matched peripheral blood mononuclear cells. To gauge divergence between tissue and blood T-cell populations, every tissue-infiltrating repertoire was compared against the peripheral blood repertoire from the same patient. The paired cohort comprised three low-grade glioma patients, about eight primary glioblastoma patients and three non-glioma patients contributing non-neoplastic brain tissue. Findings and caveats that apply to the study as a whole: Only a very small number of CDR3 sequences turned up in both tissue and blood, a result put down to high CDR3 diversity combined with limited sampling. VJ-independent divergence between tissue and blood was lower than expected in non-neoplastic patients but higher than expected in all gliomas, particularly low-grade gliomas. The group comparisons were based on small numbers of patients: three non-neoplastic, three low-grade glioma and seven to nine glioblastoma patients.

The germline V gene encodes CDR1 MNHNS and CDR2 SASEGT. Cut back by 6 bases and 1 base, the V and J ends lie 15 bases apart. The CDR3, cysteine through phenylalanine, is 16 amino acids long. CDR3 DNA is the only sequence kept; it has 48 bases, read in frame from the first base. To note about this clonotype: Its antigen has not been determined. A much larger clone lies a single base off, so this may be a read error.

TCR alpha and beta CDR3 regions were amplified with the iRepertoire nested amplicon-rescue multiplex PCR (arm-PCR) platform from RNA. The input for one-step reverse transcription and amplification was roughly 100-400 ng of tissue mRNA or PBMC total RNA. Following bead purification, Illumina adapters were added through a secondary multiplex PCR, and the libraries were then gel-purified between 200 and 400 bp. The libraries contained internal 6-nucleotide barcodes that were used for demultiplexing. Sequencing of libraries was performed on an Illumina MiSeq with 2x220 or 2x250 nucleotide paired-end reads. From the authors' description of their analysis: Paired reads were merged using FLASH 1.2.11 and were aligned to the GRCh37 human genome using BWA-MEM, after which TRA and TRB reads were extracted. An IMGT-derived reference of cassette sequences and CDR3 motifs, with pseudogenes included, was used for V and J assignment. Reads were translated in three frames, and productive CDR3s were defined as those with a C...FGXG motif and no stop codons. Unique combinations of V-J cassette pair and CDR3 amino acid sequence were defined as clonotypes. Hamming distance filtering was applied to reads, with thresholds set by the sequence error rate of each sample in mapped regions. TCRdb reprocessed the public reads (quality trimming at Q25 with fastp, clone calling with MiXCR) and kept in-frame beta chains. CDR3 protein sequences are deduplicated, and each keeps its most common genes and DNA. None of the V and J calls come from the authors' own analysis; TCRdb made them. Here the sample has 150,000 to 200,000 distinct CDR3 sequences; 25% to 35% occur a single time. 20% of the sample lies in the top ten.

The origin of this receptor is a human donor with low-grade glioma or glioblastoma, undergoing nonglioma brain surgery, or in good health (not recorded which). The rearrangement joined TRBV6-1 to TRBJ1-4, with no confident D gene call. The sample consisted of glioma tissue, nonneoplastic brain tissue, or PBMCs (not recorded which). The sequenced DNA is TGTGCCAGCAGGCAATTTGCCGTTGGAACTAATGAAAAACTGTTTTTT. This codes for CASRQFAVGTNEKLFF.